This TCR beta chain was recorded in a study of PD-1 and CTLA-4 blockade in melanoma. Method: immunoSEQ multiplex PCR; TCRdb's copy keeps in-frame clones and lacks some. Of approximately 33,000 clones in the sample, 91% were seen once. Between the trimmed V and J ends, which lost 3 bases and 2 bases, there was a span of 16 bases. Germline assignment: CDR1 SGHRS and CDR2 YFSETQ. CDR3 size: 16 residues. Sample: CD8+ T cells from peripheral blood, taken from a patient given anti-PD-1 treatment. The rearrangement joins TRBV5-1 to TRBJ2-3; no firm D call. This sequence originates from a human donor with melanoma. Here the CDR3 reads CASSSPAWRYTDTQYF. The CDR3 DNA is TGCGCCAGCAGCTCACCCGCGTGGAGATACACAGATACGCAGTATTTT.